The T cell receptor beta chain under discussion was sequenced for a study of cytomegalovirus exposure and HLA in healthy donors. Broader study findings: Later work associated fewer than 20,000 TCR beta sequences with HLA alleles at 0.05 false discovery rate.

Researchers ran the PCR with 60 Vbeta and 13 Jbeta primers. Profiled with immunoSEQ multiplex PCR; TCRdb holds only in-frame clones, not every one. The top ten hold more than 1.5% of the sample, which has some 130,000 clones, 75% to 90% seen once. With regard to this clone: What it binds is unknown.

This CDR3 is built from 14 residues. Trimming removed 4 bases from V and 8 bases from J, with 17 bases in between. Germline-derived CDR1 and CDR2 are SGHTA and FQGNSA. J is TRBJ1-2 and V is TRBV7-2, with a possible D match to TRBD1 (6 bases). Sequencing input: PBMCs. This sequence originates from a man aged 40-55 years in good health and CMV-seronegative. The CDR3 protein is CASSYRDTFHGYTF. CDR3 in DNA: TGTGCCAGCAGCTACCGGGACACCTTCCACGGCTACACCTTC.